What follows are 19 T cell receptor beta chains derived from one specimen sequenced in a study of blood T cell repertoires in COVID-19. Some clones are missing from TCRdb's copy, which holds only in-frame ones; the method was immunoSEQ multiplex PCR. The sample records approximately 490,000 clones, around 90% being singletons. The sample taken for sequencing was PBMCs or T cells enriched from blood (not recorded which). The source is a woman aged 18-35 years who had recovered from COVID-19.

This chain connects TRBV5-6 to TRBJ1-5, with TRBD1 as a possible D gene (6 bases). The CDR3 has 18 residues. Germline V gene lookup returns CDR1 SGHDT and CDR2 YYEEEE. Trimming stripped 0 bases from V and 0 bases from J, with 16 bases between. CDR3 in amino acids: CASSLGPYRAYSNQPQHF. The CDR3, as DNA: TGTGCCAGCAGCTTGGGGCCTTACAGGGCCTATAGCAATCAGCCCCAGCATTTT.

The chain carries TRBV4-2 and TRBJ2-2, with no clear D. The V and J ends lost 1 base and 4 bases respectively, with 4 bases between them. CDR3 length: 13 residues. CDR1 is LGHNA, CDR2 YNFKEQ, per germline. CDR3 in DNA: TGTGCCAGCAGCCAAGTCGGCACCGGGGAGCTGTTTTTT. This sequence encodes CASSQVGTGELFF.

In this sample, this clone turned up once. V gene TRBV27 combines with J gene TRBJ2-5, with TRBD2 identical over 10 bases. Germline-derived CDR1 and CDR2 are MNHEY and SMNVEV (reference sequence). The CDR3 is 17 residues long. Trimming removed 9 bases from V and 1 base from J; junction bases left unmatched: 14. The CDR3 reads CARKAGGPSLRQETQYF. CDR3 DNA: TGTGCCAGAAAAGCGGGGGGGCCTTCGTTGCGCCAAGAGACCCAGTACTTC.

The chain is built from TRBV20-1 and TRBJ2-7; the D gene is possibly TRBD2 (6 bases). Germline V gene lookup returns CDR1 DFQATT and CDR2 SNEGSKA (reference sequence). With 3 bases removed from V and 3 bases from J, the gap between germline ends came to 24 bases. The CDR3 spans 17 residues. The CDR3 is CSASGYSRDGGDYEQYF. CDR3 bases: TGCAGTGCTAGTGGGTACTCTCGGGACGGAGGGGACTACGAGCAGTACTTC.

CDR3 region: CASSLAAQRGGSNEQFF. The DNA for the CDR3 is TGCGCCAGCAGCTTGGCCGCGCAGAGGGGGGGCAGCAATGAGCAGTTCTTC. The chain carries TRBV5-1 and TRBJ2-1; the D gene is possibly TRBD2 (7 bases). There are 17 residues in the CDR3. Per the germline V gene, CDR1 is SGHRS and CDR2 is YFSETQ. V lost 0 bases, J lost 6 bases, and 19 bases lay in between.

The chain combines TRBV29-1 with TRBJ2-3; D uncertain. Germline CDR1 is SQVTM and CDR2 is ANQGSEA. Trimming shortened V by 5 bases and J by 7 bases, and 7 bases separated the two germline ends. The CDR3 loop spans 10 amino acids. CDR3 region: CSVYEHTQYF. For the CDR3, the DNA is TGCAGCGTTTATGAGCATACGCAGTATTTT.

The gene calls are TRBV28 and TRBJ1-6; D ambiguous. The germline V gene has CDR1 MDHEN and CDR2 SYDVKM. The CDR3 extends over 16 amino acids. The ends were cut back, 8 bases at V and 7 bases at J, with 21 bases in the middle. DNA of the CDR3: TGTGCCAGCCATAGTAGCCAACCCCGCACCAATTCACCCCTCCACTTT. This encodes CASHSSQPRTNSPLHF. Combining the CDR3 with reference TRBV28 and TRBJ1-6 gives the whole variable domain DVKVTQSSRYLVKRTGEKVFLECVQDMDHENMFWYRQDPGLGLRLIYFSYDVKMKEKGDIPEGYSVSREKKERFSLILESASTNQTSMYLCASHSSQPRTNSPLHFGNGTRLTVT.

This chain joins TRBV9 and TRBJ1-2; a weak D match, TRBD1 (6 bases). V shed 1 base and J shed 6 bases, with 10 bases lying between them. From germline, CDR1 is SGDLS and CDR2 YYNGEE. CDR3 size: 13 residues. The CDR3 bases are TGTGCCAGCAGCGTACAGGGGAGGGATGGCTACACCTTC. This gives the protein CASSVQGRDGYTF.

The genes are TRBV3-1 (or the pseudogene TRBV3-2) and TRBJ2-7; 7 bases line up with TRBD2. J lost 6 bases, V lost 5 bases, and 13 bases had no gene match. The germline V gene has CDR1 LGHDT and CDR2 YNNKEL (reference sequence). CDR3 size: 15 residues. CDR3 protein: CASSWIGLEKGEQYF. CDR3 coding DNA: TGTGCCAGCAGCTGGATTGGACTAGAAAAGGGCGAGCAGTACTTC.

CDR3 DNA: TGCGCCAGCAGTGAGAGTTTGGGCGGGGCCTACAATGAGCAGTTCTTC. Translated, it gives CASSESLGGAYNEQFF. This chain joins TRBV10-1 and TRBJ2-1; the D gene is possibly TRBD2 (6 bases). V lost 2 bases and J lost 2, with 13 bases in between. Germline V lookup: CDR1 WNHNN, CDR2 SYGVQD (reference sequence). This CDR3 comprises 16 residues.

This clone was picked up many times. The chain uses TRBV19 and TRBJ1-1, with D uncertain. CDR1 is LNHDA and CDR2 is SQIVND in the germline V gene (reference sequence). Trimming left V 3 bases short and J 4 bases short, with 12 bases between. This CDR3 comprises 14 residues. The CDR3 sequence: CASSINQEGTEAFF. CDR3 nucleotides: TGTGCCAGTAGTATTAACCAGGAGGGCACTGAAGCTTTCTTT.

The CDR3 sequence is CASSYRTGSGELFF. The CDR3 bases are TGTGCCAGCAGTTATAGGACAGGGTCCGGGGAGCTGTTTTTT. The V and J genes are TRBV6-5 and TRBJ2-2, with 8 nucleotides matching TRBD1. Trimming at V came to 3 bases and at J to 6 bases, leaving 3 bases not matched to a gene. Germline V gene sequence: CDR1 MNHEY, CDR2 SVGAGI. CDR3 length equals 14 residues.

This clone has more than one count but fewer than ten. CDR3 sequence (DNA): TGTGCCAGCAGTTTAAAATGGCACCGAGGGAATCAGCCCCAGCATTTT. Its protein is CASSLKWHRGNQPQHF. This chain uses TRBV27 with TRBJ1-5; D ambiguous. CDR1 MNHEY and CDR2 SMNVEV come from the germline V gene (reference sequence). The CDR3 is made up of 16 amino acids. V was shortened by 2 bases and J by 4 bases, with 15 bases between the two germline ends.

This chain connects TRBV19 to TRBJ1-5; 7 bases line up with TRBD1. V shed 3 bases, J shed 1 base, and the junction held 9 bases outside the gene matches. The germline V gene has CDR1 LNHDA and CDR2 SQIVND (reference sequence). This CDR3 has 17 residues. DNA of the CDR3: TGTGCCAGTAGTATTAATGGAGGGGGCGCGAGCAATCAGCCCCAGCATTTT. It codes for CASSINGGGASNQPQHF.

As for this clone: Other DNA sequences in the same sample also yield this CDR3. This chain links TRBV5-1 with TRBJ2-5; the D gene is possibly TRBD1 (7 bases). V shed 1 base and J shed 4 bases, with 8 bases lying between them. Looked up from germline, CDR1 is SGHRS and CDR2 is YFSETQ. This CDR3 has 13 amino acids. Written as DNA, the CDR3 is TGCGCCAGCAGCTTGCAGGGGGGAGAGACCCAGTACTTC. Protein sequence: CASSLQGGETQYF.

V and J are TRBV15 and TRBJ1-4; D call uncertain. CDR3 length: 16 residues. Trimming took 1 base from V and 0 from J, leaving 9 bases between them. Germline CDR1 reads LNHNV; CDR2 reads YYDKDF (reference sequence). The DNA of the CDR3 is TGTGCCACCAGCAGAGGGGAGGCTACAACTAATGAAAAACTGTTTTTT. It codes for CATSRGEATTNEKLFF.

This clone appeared once. This rearrangement joins TRBV6-5 to TRBJ1-2; the D is unclear. V was cut by 5 bases and J by 0 bases, with 10 bases left in between. Per germline, CDR1 MNHEY and CDR2 SVGAGI. The CDR3 spans 14 residues. CDR3 DNA sequence: TGTGCCAGCAGTCGAGGGTTTCCTAACTATGGCTACACCTTC. As protein: CASSRGFPNYGYTF.

This chain joins TRBV28 and TRBJ1-4; no firm D call. The CDR3 contains 11 residues. Trimming shortened V by 6 bases and J by 6 bases, and 5 bases separated the two germline ends. Germline V CDR1 and CDR2: MDHEN, SYDVKM. CDR3: CASSLYEKLFF. The DNA for the CDR3 is TGTGCCAGCAGCCTTTATGAAAAACTGTTTTTT.

J is TRBJ1-2 and V is TRBV6-5; weak D call: TRBD1 (5 bases). The CDR3 has 14 residues. The germline CDR1 and CDR2 sequences are MNHEY and SVGAGI. Trimming cost V 7 bases and J 4 bases, with 16 bases left between them. The chain's CDR3 is CASTSGRGLYGYTF. The CDR3 DNA reads TGTGCCAGCACTTCAGGAAGGGGTCTCTATGGCTACACCTTC.